Presented here are 22 T cell receptor beta chains from one specimen sequenced in a study of blood T cell repertoires in COVID-19. Generated by immunoSEQ multiplex PCR, the TCRdb table keeps only in-frame clones and is missing some. Seen here are under 500,000 clones, around 89% observed once, and the top ten hold 4% to 4.5%. Material for sequencing was peripheral blood. The receptors come from a woman aged 25 to 39 with acute or convalescent COVID-19.

This chain uses TRBV29-1 with TRBJ2-1; D unresolved. The germline CDR1 and CDR2 sequences are SQVTM and ANQGSEA. The CDR3 sequence is 13 residues long. The germline V and J ends were trimmed by 4 bases and 0 bases, with 7 bases remaining between them. The chain's CDR3 is CSVVQSSYNEQFF. In nucleotides, the CDR3 is TGCAGCGTTGTACAAAGCTCCTACAATGAGCAGTTCTTC.

The chain employs TRBV7-9 and TRBJ2-5, with D maybe TRBD2 (6 bases). V lost 8 bases, J lost 1 base, and 14 bases lay in between. In germline, CDR1 is SEHNR, CDR2 FQNEAQ (reference sequence). This CDR3 is built from 14 residues. CDR3: CASARGGVQETQYF. The CDR3 bases are TGTGCCAGCGCGCGGGGAGGAGTCCAAGAGACCCAGTACTTC.

J is TRBJ2-3 and V is TRBV14; no definite D call. The CDR3 has 15 amino acids. V lost 4 bases and J 2 bases, leaving 13 bases between the germline ends. The germline V gene encodes CDR1 SGHDN and CDR2 FVKESK. The CDR3 region is CASSLNRLATDTQYF. CDR3 DNA: TGTGCCAGCAGCCTCAACCGACTGGCCACAGATACGCAGTATTTT.

This CDR3 is CASSAGPYGNTIYF. The CDR3 DNA reads TGTGCCAGCAGTGCAGGGCCTTATGGAAACACCATATATTTT. V usage is TRBV2 and J usage is TRBJ1-3; a weak D match, TRBD1 (5 bases). V lost 4 bases and J lost 3, with 10 bases in between. Germline-derived CDR1 and CDR2 are SNHLY and FYNNEI. The CDR3 sequence is 14 residues long.

The J gene is TRBJ1-4, the V gene TRBV11-2; the D gene is possibly TRBD1 (5 bases). The CDR3 contains 18 residues. Trimming took 2 bases from V and 2 from J, leaving 18 bases between them. In germline, CDR1 is SGHAT, CDR2 FQNNGV. The CDR3 DNA is TGTGCCAGCAGCTTATTCCCAGGGAGGGTGGATACTAATGAAAAACTGTTTTTT. Translated, it gives CASSLFPGRVDTNEKLFF.

This clone was picked up a small number of times. The chain is built from TRBV28 and TRBJ1-1; no reliable D call. Germline lookup yields CDR1 MDHEN and CDR2 SYDVKM. V was clipped by 3 bases and J by 5 bases, with 13 bases between them. The CDR3 totals 14 residues. The CDR3 region is CASSFYRRETEAFF. The CDR3 coding sequence is TGTGCCAGCAGTTTTTATCGGAGGGAAACTGAAGCTTTCTTT. Full variable domain (missing parts from reference TRBV28 and TRBJ1-1): DVKVTQSSRYLVKRTGEKVFLECVQDMDHENMFWYRQDPGLGLRLIYFSYDVKMKEKGDIPEGYSVSREKKERFSLILESASTNQTSMYLCASSFYRRETEAFFGQGTRLTVV.

This sequence joins TRBV7-6 and TRBJ2-1, with 8 bases fitting TRBD2. The CDR3 is 14 residues long. J lost 9 bases, V lost 2 bases, and 6 bases had no gene match. Germline assignment: CDR1 SGHVS and CDR2 FNYEAQ. Written as DNA, the CDR3 is TGTGCCAGCAGCTTATCGACTAGCGCGGGTGAGCAGTTCTTC. Protein product: CASSLSTSAGEQFF.

This rearrangement joins TRBV12-5 to TRBJ2-5; 7 positions match TRBD2. CDR3 size: 15 residues. Germline trimming cut 5 bases from V and 0 bases from J; bases unmatched to any gene: 6. From germline, CDR1 is LGHNT and CDR2 FRNRAP. The CDR3 spells CASGQAGLNQETQYF. The CDR3 region has the DNA TGTGCTAGTGGTCAAGCGGGACTCAACCAAGAGACCCAGTACTTC.

The chain links TRBV2 to TRBJ2-7; the D gene is possibly TRBD2 (6 bases). Deletions cut 7 bases from V and 3 bases from J, with 13 bases between. CDR1 SNHLY and CDR2 FYNNEI come from the germline V gene. The CDR3 runs 13 residues. The CDR3 DNA is TGTGCCAGCATAGGGAGGCGGAACTACGAGCAGTACTTC. As protein: CASIGRRNYEQYF.

The rearrangement uses TRBV7-2 and TRBJ1-1; 8 nucleotides line up with TRBD1. The V gene end was trimmed by 5 bases and the J gene end by 5 bases; junction bases not matched to a gene: 4. CDR3 length: 13 residues. Germline V gene sequence: CDR1 SGHTA, CDR2 FQGNSA. The CDR3 coding sequence is TGTGCCAGCAGCGCCACAGGGGGAACTGAAGCTTTCTTT. It yields the protein CASSATGGTEAFF. Full variable domain (rest looked up from reference TRBV7-2 and TRBJ1-1): GAGVSQSPSNKVTEKGKDVELRCDPISGHTALYWYRQSLGQGLEFLIYFQGNSAPDKSGLPSDRFSAERTGGSVSTLTIQRTQQEDSAVYLCASSATGGTEAFFGQGTRLTVV.

The rearrangement uses TRBV6-5 and TRBJ2-1, with D tentatively TRBD1 (5 bases). Trimming removed 6 bases at V and 0 bases at J, with 9 bases between. The CDR3 totals 14 residues. CDR1 is MNHEY and CDR2 is SVGAGI in the germline V gene. The CDR3 nucleotides read TGTGCCAGCAGGGACATCTACTCCTACAATGAGCAGTTCTTC. Protein product: CASRDIYSYNEQFF.

This clone was counted once. This chain links TRBV19 with TRBJ2-3, with TRBD1 as a possible D gene (5 bases). CDR3 length: 15 residues. With 7 bases removed from V and 6 bases from J, the gap between germline ends came to 20 bases. The V gene's germline CDR1 is LNHDA and CDR2 SQIVND (reference sequence). Written as DNA, the CDR3 is TGTGCCAGTACGAGGTCGGCTCAGGGCTGGGATACGCAGTATTTT. Its translation: CASTRSAQGWDTQYF.

This clone was observed a few times. The chain links TRBV4-1 to TRBJ2-2; D call uncertain. Deletions cut 1 base from V and 4 bases from J, with 13 bases between. Germline V gene data show CDR1 as MGHRA and CDR2 as YSYEKL. The CDR3 runs to 16 residues. Written as DNA, the CDR3 is TGCGCCAGCAGCCAAGGAAGGAAAGACACCACCGGGGAGCTGTTTTTT. Amino acids: CASSQGRKDTTGELFF.

The chain recombines TRBV19 with TRBJ1-4, with 7 bases matching TRBD1. CDR3 length: 15 residues. The V segment lost 3 bases and the J segment 10 bases; nucleotides outside the gene matches: 11. Germline V gene lookup returns CDR1 LNHDA and CDR2 SQIVND (reference sequence). Here the CDR3 DNA reads TGTGCCAGTAGTATGTCAGACAGGGAAATCACAAAACTGTTTTTT. It is translated as CASSMSDREITKLFF.

The J gene is TRBJ2-2, the V gene TRBV5-1; TRBD1 aligns across 9 bases. This CDR3 is 15 amino acids long. Looked up from germline, CDR1 is SGHRS and CDR2 is YFSETQ. With V trimmed by 5 bases and J by 7 bases, 9 bases remained unmatched. DNA of the CDR3: TGCGCCAGCAGGAGGACGACAGGGGGAGGCGGGGAGCTGTTTTTT. It encodes CASRRTTGGGGELFF.

This clone was seen at least ten times. The chain links TRBV7-9 to TRBJ1-2; TRBD1 is a possible D gene (6 bases). Germline V gives CDR1 SEHNR, CDR2 FQNEAQ (reference sequence). The V end lost 5 bases, the J end lost 14 bases, and 12 bases lay between the germline ends. The CDR3 is 10 residues long. The CDR3 DNA sequence: TGTGCCAGCAGCCCACAGGGACTAACCTTC. Translation: CASSPQGLTF. Based on the CDR3 plus reference TRBV7-9 and TRBJ1-2, the full variable domain is DTGVSQNPRHKITKRGQNVTFRCDPISEHNRLYWYRQTLGQGPEFLTYFQNEAQLEKSRLLSDRFSAERPKGSFSTLEIQRTEQGDSAMYLCASSPQGLTFGSGTRLTVV.

The J gene is TRBJ1-5, the V gene TRBV2; D remains unclear. In germline, CDR1 is SNHLY, CDR2 FYNNEI. Trimming pared 7 bases from V and 5 bases from J, leaving 12 bases between. CDR3 length equals 13 residues. For the CDR3, the DNA is TGTGCCAGCAAACCCCTGAGTGATCAGCCCCAGCATTTT. It yields the protein CASKPLSDQPQHF.

V gene TRBV19 combines with J gene TRBJ2-1, with unresolved D. The CDR3 covers 10 residues. Trimming shortened V by 9 bases and J by 8 bases, and 8 bases separated the two germline ends. Germline V lookup: CDR1 LNHDA, CDR2 SQIVND (reference sequence). This CDR3 is CASPLDEQFF. The CDR3 coding sequence is TGTGCCAGCCCCCTCGATGAGCAGTTCTTC.

The chain carries TRBV7-8 and TRBJ1-5; 7 bases match TRBD1. The V gene end was trimmed by 5 bases and the J gene end by 3 bases; junction bases not matched to a gene: 13. The CDR3 sequence is 17 residues long. Germline assignment: CDR1 SGHVS and CDR2 FQNEAQ. CDR3 in amino acids: CASSASPRGGLNQPQHF. Written as DNA, the CDR3 is TGTGCCAGCAGCGCCTCCCCCCGAGGGGGCCTCAATCAGCCCCAGCATTTT.

This chain connects TRBV10-3 to TRBJ1-6; TRBD1 matches at 8 bases. V dropped 2 bases and J dropped 7; count of bases not matched to a gene: 7. CDR1 and CDR2 (germline): ENHRY, SYGVKD. CDR3 size: 16 residues. The CDR3 coding sequence is TGTGCCATCAGTGAGGGGACAGGACCCTCGAATTCACCCCTCCACTTT. Its translation is CAISEGTGPSNSPLHF.

V is TRBV11-2 and J is TRBJ2-7; D might be TRBD2 (6 bases). CDR3 length equals 14 residues. V was clipped by 2 bases and J by 4 bases, with 12 bases between them. Germline CDR1 SGHAT, CDR2 FQNNGV. CDR3 residues: CASSLSPGGYEQYF. The CDR3 region has the DNA TGTGCCAGCAGCTTAAGTCCCGGGGGATACGAGCAGTACTTC.

V gene TRBV5-1 combines with J gene TRBJ2-5; 7 bases map to TRBD2. Germline values: CDR1 SGHRS, CDR2 YFSETQ. The trim removed 0 bases at V and 4 bases at J, leaving 9 bases unmatched. The CDR3 length is 16 residues. CDR3 residues: CASSLGGGGAGETQYF. CDR3 nucleotides: TGCGCCAGCAGCTTGGGTGGCGGGGGAGCGGGAGAGACCCAGTACTTC. Variable domain in full (rest from reference TRBV5-1 and TRBJ2-5): KAGVTQTPRYLIKTRGQQVTLSCSPISGHRSVSWYQQTPGQGLQFLFEYFSETQRNKGNFPGRFSGRQFSNSRSEMNVSTLELGDSALYLCASSLGGGGAGETQYFGPGTRLLVL.